This T cell receptor beta chain was sequenced during a study of blood T cell repertoires in COVID-19. Study at large: Sites across the United States, Italy and Spain contributed samples from acute and convalescent COVID-19. Sources were T cells, B-cell-depleted T cells, or PBMCs; the material itself was cDNA or gDNA.

Data came from immunoSEQ multiplex PCR; TCRdb stores just in-frame clones and leaves some out. The table lists roughly 150,000 clones, 75% to 85% of them singletons. The CDR3 loop spans 13 amino acids. Trimming left V 5 bases short and J 8 bases short, with 15 bases between. Germline V CDR1 and CDR2: SGHVS, FQNEAQ. The chain is built from TRBV7-8 and TRBJ1-2, with D tentatively TRBD1 (5 bases). This TCR derives from a man in his sixties with acute or convalescent COVID-19. The specimen sequenced was peripheral blood. Here the CDR3 DNA reads TGTGCCAGCAGCCGCAGGGATGGTGGAGGCTACACCTTC. This translates into CASSRRDGGGYTF.